This T cell receptor (beta chain) was observed in a study of molecular identifiers for immune sequencing clone quantification. Naive CD8 T cells were sorted as CD8+CD4-CCR7+CD45RA+. V lost 0 bases, J lost 2 bases, and 8 bases stayed unmatched. The germline gives CDR1 DFQATT, CDR2 SNEGSKA (reference sequence). The CDR3 loop spans 16 amino acids. Many counts were recorded for this clonotype. Bulk TCR libraries were made with methods that had been previously described and with listed TCR primers. TCRdb recomputed calls from the PCR reads with MiXCR, one row per CDR3 protein. The sample yields about 54,000 distinct CDR3 sequences, under 30% seen once.

The specimen was naive CD8+ T cells from blood, with Jurkat cell RNA spiked in. Subset here: FACS-sorted CD8+CD4-CCR7+CD45RA+ naive T cells. The clonotype was recovered from a human donor in good health. Some libraries in this study had Jurkat cell RNA spiked in. The rearrangement joins TRBV20-1 to TRBJ2-3; 7 nucleotides agree with TRBD1. The CDR3 sequence: CSARENRGTSTDTQYF. CDR3 coding DNA: TGCAGTGCTAGAGAAAACAGGGGAACGTCCACAGATACGCAGTATTTT.